The clone carrying this T cell receptor (beta chain) was counted a few times. As yet, its antigen is unknown. Uncontrolled infections, other autoimmune diseases, pregnancy or lactation led to exclusion of patients. From 10 ml of fresh peripheral blood, PBMCs were isolated. The TCR beta CDR3 regions underwent amplification using RNA transcripts as the source. HTBI primers were employed in a first-round RT-PCR of the TCR CDR3. TCRdb called the multiplex PCR reads again in MiXCR, with one record for every CDR3 protein. The data contain about 290,000 distinct CDR3 sequences, 13% to 15% of them seen just once; the ten biggest clones take up 30% to 35%. The data stem from a study of T cells in Graves' hyperthyroidism and ophthalmopathy. Study observations and caveats: The model anticipated ophthalmopathy a median around six months pre-onset. Stable hyperthyroidism was separated from ophthalmopathy by a model based on 13 V-J features.

The TCR was taken from a woman between 45 and 60 years old with Graves' hyperthyroidism that later progressed to Graves' ophthalmopathy. The sequencing sample was made of blood.

The CDR3 loop is CASSSGQGGYIQYF. CDR3 coding DNA: TGTGCCAGCAGCTCCGGACAGGGGGGATACATTCAGTACTTC. The rearrangement uses TRBV5-4 and TRBJ2-4, with 10 nucleotides matching TRBD1. The CDR3 sequence is 14 residues long. Trimming cost V 3 bases and J 8 bases; bases outside gene matches: 5. From germline, CDR1 is SGHNT and CDR2 YYREEE (reference sequence). Based on the CDR3 plus reference TRBV5-4 and TRBJ2-4, the full variable domain is ETGVTQSPTHLIKTRGQQVTLRCSSQSGHNTVSWYQQALGQGPQFIFQYYREEENGRGNFPPRFSGLQFPNYSSELNVNALELDDSALYLCASSSGQGGYIQYFGAGTRLSVL.